These 15 T cell receptor beta chains came from one sample sequenced in a study of blood T cell repertoires in COVID-19. Profiling relied on immunoSEQ multiplex PCR, and the TCRdb table lists in-frame clones only, not all of them. The profile covers under 170,000 clones, with roughly 87% appearing a single time and less than 4.5% taken by the ten largest. Sequencing used peripheral blood. All receptors derive from an older woman with active or convalescent COVID-19.

The rearrangement joins TRBV9 to TRBJ2-1; D gene unclear. V dropped 2 bases and J dropped 5 bases, with 8 bases sitting between them. The CDR3 spans 13 residues. Germline values: CDR1 SGDLS, CDR2 YYNGEE. The CDR3 coding sequence is TGTGCCAGCAGCGTGTTATTCGACAATGAGCAGTTCTTC. Amino acid sequence: CASSVLFDNEQFF.

V is TRBV29-1 and J is TRBJ1-2; the D gene is possibly TRBD1 (5 bases). Germline assignment: CDR1 SQVTM and CDR2 ANQGSEA. V was shortened by 7 bases and J by 6 bases, with 15 bases between the two germline ends. The length of the CDR3 is 12 residues. The CDR3 nucleotides read TGCAGCGCTCGCGGAGGGGCAGATGGCTACACCTTC. Translating gives CSARGGADGYTF.

This clone was picked up a small number of times. This chain uses TRBV28 with TRBJ1-2; TRBD1 matches 8 bases. From germline, CDR1 is MDHEN and CDR2 SYDVKM. CDR3 length equals 14 residues. With 7 bases clipped from V and 3 bases from J, the junction kept 7 bases outside the gene matches. The CDR3 here is CASNRQGKDYGYTF. The DNA for the CDR3 is TGTGCCAGCAATAGACAGGGGAAGGACTATGGCTACACCTTC.

The chain recombines TRBV5-6 with TRBJ2-1, with 7 bases matching TRBD1. Germline lookup yields CDR1 SGHDT and CDR2 YYEEEE. V was clipped by 6 bases and J by 5 bases; unmatched bases: 5. CDR3 length: 13 amino acids. In DNA, the CDR3 is TGTGCCAGCACCACGACAGGGAACAATGAGCAGTTCTTC. The encoded protein is CASTTTGNNEQFF.

The chain is built from TRBV12-5 and TRBJ2-5; D remains ambiguous. V was trimmed by 4 bases and J by 1 base, leaving 7 bases between them. CDR3 length: 13 amino acids. In germline, CDR1 is LGHNT, CDR2 FRNRAP. The DNA of the CDR3 is TGTGCTAGTGGTTCCACGGGCCAAGAGACCCAGTACTTC. Encoded protein: CASGSTGQETQYF. Looking up the rest from reference TRBV12-5 and TRBJ2-5 gives the full variable domain: DARVTQTPRHKVTEMGQEVTMRCQPILGHNTVFWYRQTMMQGLELLAYFRNRAPLDDSGMPKDRFSAEMPDATLATLKIQPSEPRDSAVYFCASGSTGQETQYFGPGTRLLVL.

The chain has TRBV18 and TRBJ2-7; the match to TRBD2 covers 14 bases. V shed 3 bases, J shed 1 base, and the junction held 8 bases outside the gene matches. The CDR3 is made up of 18 amino acids. Germline V gene lookup returns CDR1 KGHSH and CDR2 LQKENI. The CDR3 region has the DNA TGTGCCAGCTCACCCGGGACTAGCGGGGGCCTTCTTTCCTACGAGCAGTACTTC. Its translation: CASSPGTSGGLLSYEQYF. The full variable domain, in which reference TRBV18 and TRBJ2-7 provide the parts outside the CDR3, is NAGVMQNPRHLVRRRGQEARLRCSPMKGHSHVYWYRQLPEEGLKFMVYLQKENIIDESGMPKERFSAEFPKEGPSILRIQQVVRGDSAAYFCASSPGTSGGLLSYEQYFGPGTRLTVT.

The chain employs TRBV6-2 or TRBV6-3 and TRBJ1-6; D is undetermined. Trimming cost V 5 bases and J 7 bases, with 12 bases left between them. The length of the CDR3 is 14 residues. Germline CDR1 reads MNHEY; CDR2 reads SVGEGT. The CDR3 DNA reads as TGTGCCAGCAGTGCGACGCGGTTAAATTCACCCCTCCACTTT. Amino acids: CASSATRLNSPLHF.

This chain uses TRBV2 with TRBJ1-5; D call uncertain. V lost 0 bases and J lost 4, with 13 bases in between. The CDR3 is 16 amino acids. Germline V gene sequence: CDR1 SNHLY, CDR2 FYNNEI. The DNA of the CDR3 is TGTGCCAGCAGTGAAGCGCTTCAAGCCTCGAATCAGCCCCAGCATTTT. Translating gives CASSEALQASNQPQHF.

This chain uses TRBV4-3 with TRBJ1-2; D is undetermined. This CDR3 is 14 amino acids long. Trimming pared 0 bases from V and 1 base from J, leaving 6 bases between. Germline lookup yields CDR1 LGHNA and CDR2 YSLEER. The CDR3 bases are TGCGCCAGCAGCCAAGATACAGTTAACTATGGCTACACCTTC. Translation: CASSQDTVNYGYTF.

The chain combines TRBV19 with TRBJ2-7; 8 nucleotides align to TRBD2. The CDR3 has 11 amino acids. Germline assignment: CDR1 LNHDA and CDR2 SQIVND (reference sequence). V lost 6 bases, J lost 6 bases, and 1 base stayed unmatched. This CDR3 is CASRAGAEQYF. The CDR3 coding sequence is TGTGCCAGTAGAGCGGGGGCCGAGCAGTACTTC.

This sequence joins TRBV13 and TRBJ1-1; maybe TRBD1 (5 bases). Germline V gene lookup returns CDR1 PRHDT and CDR2 FYEKMQ (reference sequence). Trimming shortened V by 1 base and J by 3 bases, and 21 bases separated the two germline ends. This CDR3 has 18 amino acids. CDR3 DNA: TGTGCCAGCAGCTTAGTAGGGGAGGGGTCGGTCCTTGACACTGAAGCTTTCTTT. Translated, it gives CASSLVGEGSVLDTEAFF.

This chain uses TRBV2 with TRBJ2-3; D is perhaps TRBD2 (5 bases). The V gene lost 7 bases and the J gene lost 7 bases, with 12 bases spanning the gap. The CDR3 spans 12 residues. CDR1 and CDR2 (germline): SNHLY, FYNNEI. Written as DNA, the CDR3 is TGTGCCAGCACCAGCGGCCTTAATACGCAGTATTTT. Amino acid sequence: CASTSGLNTQYF. The variable domain in full, with the rest retrieved from reference TRBV2 and TRBJ2-3, is EPEVTQTPSHQVTQMGQEVILRCVPISNHLYFYWYRQILGQKVEFLVSFYNNEISEKSEIFDDQFSVERPDGSNFTLKIRSTKLEDSAMYFCASTSGLNTQYFGPGTRLTVL.

A few counts support this clone. V and J are TRBV6-5 and TRBJ2-1; 9 bases align to TRBD1. Germline assignment: CDR1 MNHEY and CDR2 SVGAGI. V gave up 6 bases and J gave up 5 bases; unmatched junction bases: 5. This CDR3 is built from 14 residues. The CDR3 loop reads CASRGTGNHNEQFF. CDR3 nucleotide sequence: TGTGCCAGCAGGGGGACAGGGAATCACAATGAGCAGTTCTTC.

This sequence joins TRBV7-9 and TRBJ1-6; D is ambiguous. The V gene's germline CDR1 is SEHNR and CDR2 FQNEAQ (reference sequence). This CDR3 is built from 12 residues. V was pared by 1 base and J by 8 bases, with 3 bases between. This CDR3 reads CASSLVDSPLHF. DNA of the CDR3: TGTGCCAGCAGCTTAGTCGATTCACCCCTCCACTTT.

J is TRBJ2-3 and V is TRBV28; 8 bases are shared with TRBD2. V shed 7 bases, J shed 2 bases, and the junction held 8 bases outside the gene matches. Germline CDR1 is MDHEN and CDR2 is SYDVKM. This CDR3 spans 15 amino acids. CDR3 in amino acids: CASTLTSGPTDTQYF. In DNA, the CDR3 is TGTGCCAGCACCCTAACTAGCGGCCCCACAGATACGCAGTATTTT.